The 16 T cell receptor beta chains in this list originate from one sample, sequenced in a study of T cell changes during pregnancy in multiple sclerosis (dated by TCRdb to the late 2010s). Library preparation used the immunoSEQ multiplex PCR assay. The table comes from immuneACCESS by way of TCRdb, which keeps in-frame sequences with V and J called. Part of the clones is missing from these tables; in studies checked, under half for an unresolved V gene and the rest for unknown reasons. For this sample there are around 80,000 clones; roughly 94% appear just once. More than 0.85% of the sample comes from the top ten. The sequences come from peripheral blood, collected in the second trimester of pregnancy. Every receptor here comes from a female donor in good health, enrolled as a control in a pregnancy study.

V usage is TRBV6-1 and J usage is TRBJ1-4; TRBD1 agrees at 9 bases. Germline CDR1 is MNHNS and CDR2 is SASEGT. Unmatched junction bases numbered 4, after V lost 6 bases and J lost 5 bases. This CDR3 has 14 amino acids. The CDR3 is CASRQGARNEKLFF. In DNA, the CDR3 is TGTGCCAGCAGACAGGGGGCCCGAAATGAAAAACTGTTTTTT.

The chain employs TRBV19 and TRBJ2-3, with 9 positions matching TRBD1. The CDR3 is 14 residues long. The V gene end was trimmed by 4 bases and the J gene end by 7 bases; junction bases not matched to a gene: 6. Per germline, CDR1 LNHDA and CDR2 SQIVND (reference sequence). CDR3 in amino acids: CASSTGTGRHTQYF. CDR3 sequence (DNA): TGTGCCAGTAGTACCGGGACAGGGAGGCATACGCAGTATTTT.

The chain combines TRBV7-7 with TRBJ2-5, with 13 bases matching TRBD2. Trimming removed 1 base from V and 3 bases from J; junction bases left unmatched: 2. The CDR3 is made up of 16 amino acids. Per germline, CDR1 SSHAT and CDR2 FNYEAQ (reference sequence). CDR3 sequence (DNA): TGTGCCAGCAGCTTAGGACTAGCGGGAGGCGAAGAGACCCAGTACTTC. Translated: CASSLGLAGGEETQYF.

The chain combines TRBV19 with TRBJ2-3; D is undetermined. Germline V gives CDR1 LNHDA, CDR2 SQIVND (reference sequence). Trimming stripped 5 bases from V and 0 bases from J, with 12 bases between. The CDR3 runs to 15 residues. The CDR3 sequence: CASSLDAESTDTQYF. Written as DNA, the CDR3 is TGTGCCAGTAGTCTGGATGCGGAAAGCACAGATACGCAGTATTTT.

CDR3 bases: TGTGCCAGCAGCTTGGGAGGGTGGGATACGCAGTATTTT. Protein product: CASSLGGWDTQYF. This sequence joins TRBV5-4 and TRBJ2-3; D possibly corresponds to TRBD2 (5 bases). With 0 bases removed from V and 6 bases from J, the gap between germline ends came to 8 bases. The CDR3 sequence is 13 residues long. Germline CDR1 and CDR2: SGHNT and YYREEE (reference sequence). Full variable domain (rest looked up from reference TRBV5-4 and TRBJ2-3): ETGVTQSPTHLIKTRGQQVTLRCSSQSGHNTVSWYQQALGQGPQFIFQYYREEENGRGNFPPRFSGLQFPNYSSELNVNALELDDSALYLCASSLGGWDTQYFGPGTRLTVL.

The chain couples TRBV2 to TRBJ2-1; D perhaps matches TRBD2 (5 bases). Trimming removed 6 bases at V and 5 bases at J, with 11 bases between. This CDR3 is built from 13 residues. Germline V CDR1 and CDR2: SNHLY, FYNNEI. DNA for the CDR3: TGTGCCAGCAGAAAAGGACTCAACAATGAGCAGTTCTTC. This translates into CASRKGLNNEQFF.

The CDR3 region has the DNA TGTGCCAGCAGCTTTTACGGGAGGATCTACGAGCAGTACTTC. This gives the protein CASSFYGRIYEQYF. The chain combines TRBV13 with TRBJ2-7; 7 bases line up with TRBD2. This CDR3 region has 14 residues. Germline CDR1 reads PRHDT; CDR2 reads FYEKMQ (reference sequence). The V segment lost 3 bases and the J segment 3 bases; nucleotides outside the gene matches: 5.

This chain links TRBV15 with TRBJ2-2, with D hard to call. Trimming removed 1 base from V and 4 bases from J, with 4 bases in between. Germline values: CDR1 LNHNV, CDR2 YYDKDF (reference sequence). This CDR3 has 13 amino acids. The CDR3 bases are TGTGCCACCAGCAGAGGGCCCACCGGGGAGCTGTTTTTT. Its translation: CATSRGPTGELFF.

This clone was recorded only once. This chain connects TRBV5-1 to TRBJ1-2; TRBD1 matches 7 bases. CDR3 length: 14 residues. After removal of 1 base from V and 6 bases from J, the junction contained 6 bases not matched to a gene. The V gene's germline CDR1 is SGHRS and CDR2 YFSETQ. CDR3 bases: TGCGCCAGCAGCTTGAGGTTGGGGACAGATGGCTACACCTTC. Translating gives CASSLRLGTDGYTF. Full variable domain (missing parts from reference TRBV5-1 and TRBJ1-2): KAGVTQTPRYLIKTRGQQVTLSCSPISGHRSVSWYQQTPGQGLQFLFEYFSETQRNKGNFPGRFSGRQFSNSRSEMNVSTLELGDSALYLCASSLRLGTDGYTFGSGTRLTVV.

This clone was seen a handful of times. This chain connects TRBV2 to TRBJ1-1, with 12 bases aligning to TRBD1. V was clipped by 8 bases and J by 1 base; unmatched bases: 2. This CDR3 region has 14 residues. Germline assignment: CDR1 SNHLY and CDR2 FYNNEI. The CDR3 DNA is TGTGCCAGCGGGGACAGGGGGCGGAACACTGAAGCTTTCTTT. It yields the protein CASGDRGRNTEAFF. Combining the CDR3 with reference TRBV2 and TRBJ1-1 gives the whole variable domain EPEVTQTPSHQVTQMGQEVILRCVPISNHLYFYWYRQILGQKVEFLVSFYNNEISEKSEIFDDQFSVERPDGSNFTLKIRSTKLEDSAMYFCASGDRGRNTEAFFGQGTRLTVV.

The chain joins TRBV28 to TRBJ1-2; 11 bases map to TRBD1. Germline V lookup: CDR1 MDHEN, CDR2 SYDVKM. Losses at the gene ends were 3 bases for V and 4 bases for J; bases not matched to a gene: 10. The CDR3 spans 17 residues. This CDR3 is CASSLRTGGAGSYGYTF. In DNA form, the CDR3 reads TGTGCCAGCAGTTTGAGGACAGGGGGCGCGGGTTCCTATGGCTACACCTTC.

V usage is TRBV6-5 and J usage is TRBJ2-5; D is undetermined. The CDR3 is 14 amino acids. Germline V gene data show CDR1 as MNHEY and CDR2 as SVGAGI. V shed 0 bases and J shed 2 bases, with 7 bases lying between them. Written as DNA, the CDR3 is TGTGCCAGCAGTTACTCGTTCGGGCAAGAGACCCAGTACTTC. Protein product: CASSYSFGQETQYF.

The sample holds one count of this clone. The chain links TRBV12-5 to TRBJ2-1; the D gene is possibly TRBD2 (6 bases). Trimming removed 9 bases at V and 4 bases at J, with 19 bases between. The CDR3 loop spans 15 amino acids. Germline loops: CDR1 LGHNT, CDR2 FRNRAP. As DNA, the CDR3 is TGTGCTAGCCAAATCGGGAGCGGACCTTACAATGAGCAGTTCTTC. Residues: CASQIGSGPYNEQFF.

The J gene is TRBJ1-2, the V gene TRBV6-1; 10 nucleotides agree with TRBD1. After removal of 1 base from V and 4 bases from J, the junction contained 12 bases not matched to a gene. Per the germline V gene, CDR1 is MNHNS and CDR2 is SASEGT. This CDR3 is 18 amino acids long. The CDR3 sequence: CASSEGAGTGAFIYGYTF. The CDR3 bases are TGTGCCAGCAGTGAAGGAGCCGGGACAGGGGCCTTCATCTATGGCTACACCTTC.

The chain has TRBV27 and TRBJ2-7, with 8 bases that match TRBD2. CDR1 and CDR2 (germline): MNHEY, SMNVEV (reference sequence). V shed 4 bases and J 1 base; nucleotides not matched to a gene: 9. The CDR3 extends over 16 amino acids. The chain's CDR3 is CASSWDYVAGSYEQYF. CDR3 DNA: TGTGCCAGCAGTTGGGACTATGTAGCGGGATCCTACGAGCAGTACTTC.

J is TRBJ2-1 and V is TRBV5-5; D gene uncertain. Trimming took 0 bases from V and 0 from J, leaving 7 bases between them. From germline, CDR1 is SGHKS and CDR2 YYEKEE (reference sequence). The CDR3 sequence is 15 residues long. The CDR3, as DNA: TGTGCCAGCAGCTTGGACTCAGGCTCCTACAATGAGCAGTTCTTC. Translating gives CASSLDSGSYNEQFF.